This is a list of T cell receptor beta chains from one sample in a study of cytomegalovirus exposure and HLA in healthy donors. Some clones are missing from TCRdb's copy, which holds only in-frame ones; the method was immunoSEQ multiplex PCR. The sample consists of a few hundred thousand clones, more than 60% of them appearing once. Material for sequencing was PBMCs. The origin of the receptors is a girl under 10 years old in good health and CMV-seronegative. Both conserved end residues are part of each CDR3. The D gene is left open where the match is weak. Clone sizes are given selectively: once, few, many, or a class where the clone is expanded.

CDR3aa: CASIPAASSYNEQFF
CDR3nt: TGTGCCAGCATTCCAGCGGCTAGCTCCTACAATGAGCAGTTCTTC
d_gene: .
v_gene: TRBV25-1
j_gene: TRBJ2-1
abundance: .
len: 15

CDR3aa: CASSWGVGRTGELFF
CDR3nt: TGTGCCAGCAGTTGGGGCGTGGGCAGAACCGGGGAGCTGTTTTTT
d_gene: .
v_gene: TRBV2
j_gene: TRBJ2-2
abundance: .
len: 15

CDR3aa: CASSQLSNPQGAASQETQYF
CDR3nt: TGTGCCAGCAGCCAATTATCCAATCCGCAGGGGGCGGCAAGCCAAGAGACCCAGTACTTC
d_gene: TRBD1
v_gene: TRBV14
j_gene: TRBJ2-5
abundance: .
len: 20

CDR3aa: CASSLMQEDGYTF
CDR3nt: TGTGCCAGCAGCTTGATGCAGGAGGATGGCTACACCTTC
d_gene: .
v_gene: TRBV7-9
j_gene: TRBJ1-2
abundance: .
len: 13

CDR3aa: CASSPDRGRETQYF
CDR3nt: TGTGCCAGCAGCCCGGACAGAGGCAGAGAGACCCAGTACTTC
d_gene: .
v_gene: TRBV7-8
j_gene: TRBJ2-5
abundance: .
len: 14

CDR3aa: CASSEGDSYEQYF
CDR3nt: TGTGCCAGCAGTGAAGGTGACAGCTACGAGCAGTACTTC
d_gene: .
v_gene: TRBV6-1
j_gene: TRBJ2-7
abundance: .
len: 13

CDR3aa: CASSLALGTDTQYF
CDR3nt: TGTGCCAGCAGCTTAGCCCTAGGCACAGATACGCAGTATTTT
d_gene: .
v_gene: TRBV13
j_gene: TRBJ2-3
abundance: .
len: 14

CDR3aa: CASSLASGTGAAYEQYF
CDR3nt: TGCGCCAGCAGCTTGGCAAGTGGGACAGGGGCGGCCTACGAGCAGTACTTC
d_gene: TRBD1
v_gene: TRBV5-1
j_gene: TRBJ2-7
abundance: once
len: 17

CDR3aa: CASSQGTGSSGNTIYF
CDR3nt: TGTGCCAGCAGCCAAGGGACAGGGAGCTCTGGAAACACCATATATTTT
d_gene: TRBD1
v_gene: TRBV4-2
j_gene: TRBJ1-3
abundance: once
len: 16

CDR3aa: CASTPVGTDNEQFF
CDR3nt: TGCGCCAGCACCCCGGTGGGGACAGACAATGAGCAGTTCTTC
d_gene: TRBD1
v_gene: TRBV5-1
j_gene: TRBJ2-1
abundance: few
len: 14

CDR3aa: CAISEFGENTEAFF
CDR3nt: TGTGCCATCAGTGAATTCGGGGAGAACACTGAAGCTTTCTTT
d_gene: .
v_gene: TRBV10-3
j_gene: TRBJ1-1
abundance: .
len: 14

CDR3aa: CASSLSRESYEQYF
CDR3nt: TGTGCCAGCAGCTTATCCCGAGAGTCCTACGAGCAGTACTTC
d_gene: .
v_gene: TRBV7-2
j_gene: TRBJ2-7
abundance: .
len: 14

CDR3aa: CASSESTSGRNEQFF
CDR3nt: TGTGCCAGCAGTGAATCGACTAGCGGGAGAAATGAGCAGTTCTTC
d_gene: TRBD2
v_gene: TRBV25-1
j_gene: TRBJ2-1
abundance: .
len: 15

CDR3aa: CASSPREGGEQYF
CDR3nt: TGTGCCAGCTCACCACGCGAGGGAGGCGAGCAGTACTTC
d_gene: .
v_gene: TRBV18
j_gene: TRBJ2-7
abundance: .
len: 13

CDR3aa: CASFSNEKLFF
CDR3nt: TGTGCCAGCTTCTCGAATGAAAAACTGTTTTTT
d_gene: .
v_gene: TRBV7-9
j_gene: TRBJ1-4
abundance: few
len: 11

CDR3aa: CASGRTSGGMYTQYF
CDR3nt: TGTGCCAGCGGCCGGACTAGCGGGGGAATGTATACGCAGTATTTT
d_gene: TRBD2
v_gene: TRBV6-1
j_gene: TRBJ2-3
abundance: .
len: 15

CDR3aa: CASSEPLAGGNTDTQYF
CDR3nt: TGTGCCAGCAGTGAGCCCCTTGCGGGGGGGAACACAGATACGCAGTATTTT
d_gene: TRBD2
v_gene: TRBV6-1
j_gene: TRBJ2-3
abundance: few
len: 17

CDR3aa: CSVGKGQETQYF
CDR3nt: TGCAGCGTTGGAAAGGGGCAAGAGACCCAGTACTTC
d_gene: .
v_gene: TRBV29-1
j_gene: TRBJ2-5
abundance: .
len: 12

CDR3aa: CASSGQISTDTQYF
CDR3nt: TGTGCCAGCAGTGGTCAAATTAGCACAGATACGCAGTATTTT
d_gene: .
v_gene: TRBV2
j_gene: TRBJ2-3
abundance: .
len: 14

CDR3aa: CASSYFGRKNSPLHF
CDR3nt: TGTGCCAGCAGTTACTTTGGCAGGAAGAATTCACCCCTCCACTTT
d_gene: .
v_gene: TRBV6-5
j_gene: TRBJ1-6
abundance: .
len: 15

CDR3aa: CASSLRGPYEQYF
CDR3nt: TGTGCCAGCAGTTTGAGAGGGCCCTACGAGCAGTACTTC
d_gene: .
v_gene: TRBV27
j_gene: TRBJ2-7
abundance: few
len: 13

CDR3aa: CASSPTLRADYEQYF
CDR3nt: TGCGCCAGCAGCCCAACCCTCAGGGCCGACTACGAGCAGTACTTC
d_gene: .
v_gene: TRBV4-1
j_gene: TRBJ2-7
abundance: .
len: 15

CDR3aa: CASLLYSLGQGTYEQYF
CDR3nt: TGTGCCAGCCTTTTGTACTCTTTAGGACAGGGAACCTACGAGCAGTACTTC
d_gene: TRBD1
v_gene: TRBV2
j_gene: TRBJ2-7
abundance: .
len: 17

CDR3aa: CASSTPGSEKLFF
CDR3nt: TGTGCCAGTAGTACCCCGGGAAGTGAAAAACTGTTTTTT
d_gene: .
v_gene: TRBV19
j_gene: TRBJ1-4
abundance: .
len: 13

CDR3aa: CASSPRGLDGNQSQHF
CDR3nt: TGTGCCAGCTCACCGAGGGGGCTTGACGGCAATCAGTCCCAGCATTTT
d_gene: TRBD1
v_gene: TRBV18
j_gene: TRBJ1-5
abundance: .
len: 16

CDR3aa: CASSIGTRHEQYF
CDR3nt: TGTGCCAGTAGTATTGGGACACGTCACGAGCAGTACTTC
d_gene: .
v_gene: TRBV19
j_gene: TRBJ2-7
abundance: few
len: 13

CDR3aa: CASSIFRYNEQFF
CDR3nt: TGTGCCAGTAGTATATTTCGCTACAATGAGCAGTTCTTC
d_gene: .
v_gene: TRBV19
j_gene: TRBJ2-1
abundance: .
len: 13

CDR3aa: CASSKALGQGVPKYNSPLHF
CDR3nt: TGTGCCAGCAGCAAAGCGCTGGGACAGGGCGTTCCAAAATATAATTCACCCCTCCACTTT
d_gene: .
v_gene: TRBV21-1
j_gene: TRBJ1-6
abundance: .
len: 20

CDR3aa: CASSGGGALYGYTF
CDR3nt: TGTGCCAGCAGCGGCGGGGGGGCCCTCTATGGCTACACCTTC
d_gene: .
v_gene: TRBV9
j_gene: TRBJ1-2
abundance: .
len: 14

CDR3aa: CASSQERYLAGSYNEQFF
CDR3nt: TGTGCCAGCAGCCAAGAAAGGTACCTAGCGGGATCCTACAATGAGCAGTTCTTC
d_gene: TRBD2
v_gene: TRBV14
j_gene: TRBJ2-1
abundance: .
len: 18

CDR3aa: CASGEQGAEAFF
CDR3nt: TGTGCCAGCGGAGAACAGGGAGCTGAAGCTTTCTTT
d_gene: .
v_gene: TRBV25-1
j_gene: TRBJ1-1
abundance: once
len: 12

CDR3aa: CASSLRGLNQPQHF
CDR3nt: TGTGCCAGCAGTTTAAGAGGGCTCAATCAGCCCCAGCATTTT
d_gene: .
v_gene: TRBV27
j_gene: TRBJ1-5
abundance: once
len: 14

CDR3aa: CSVVRGPYTEAFF
CDR3nt: TGCAGCGTTGTAAGGGGCCCCTACACTGAAGCTTTCTTT
d_gene: .
v_gene: TRBV29-1
j_gene: TRBJ1-1
abundance: few
len: 13

CDR3aa: CASSQGYTGELFF
CDR3nt: TGTGCCAGCAGTCAGGGGTACACCGGGGAGCTGTTTTTT
d_gene: .
v_gene: TRBV27
j_gene: TRBJ2-2
abundance: .
len: 13

CDR3aa: CASSIDFAGTGISNTEAFF
CDR3nt: TGTGCCAGTAGTATAGACTTTGCCGGGACAGGGATTTCCAACACTGAAGCTTTCTTT
d_gene: TRBD1
v_gene: TRBV19
j_gene: TRBJ1-1
abundance: .
len: 19

CDR3aa: CASSPKRGTGGLVNTEAFF
CDR3nt: TGTGCCAGCAGCCCGAAGCGAGGGACAGGGGGCCTTGTGAACACTGAAGCTTTCTTT
d_gene: TRBD1
v_gene: TRBV4-2
j_gene: TRBJ1-1
abundance: .
len: 19

CDR3aa: CASSPGSKNQPQHF
CDR3nt: TGTGCCAGCTCACCCGGGAGTAAAAATCAGCCCCAGCATTTT
d_gene: .
v_gene: TRBV18
j_gene: TRBJ1-5
abundance: .
len: 14

CDR3aa: CASGQVGQGRKTEAFF
CDR3nt: TGCGCCAGCGGCCAAGTGGGACAGGGGCGCAAGACTGAAGCTTTCTTT
d_gene: TRBD1
v_gene: TRBV4-1
j_gene: TRBJ1-1
abundance: .
len: 16

CDR3aa: CSAGPTGWYF
CDR3nt: TGCAGTGCTGGCCCGACAGGCTGGTACTTC
d_gene: .
v_gene: TRBV20-1
j_gene: TRBJ2-5
abundance: .
len: 10

CDR3aa: CASRIQGQSGNEQFF
CDR3nt: TGTGCCAGCAGAATTCAGGGACAGAGCGGCAATGAGCAGTTCTTC
d_gene: TRBD1
v_gene: TRBV6-1
j_gene: TRBJ2-1
abundance: .
len: 15

CDR3aa: CASSPHGGGIQYF
CDR3nt: TGTGCCAGCAGCCCCCACGGGGGGGGCATTCAGTACTTC
d_gene: TRBD2
v_gene: TRBV6-1
j_gene: TRBJ2-4
abundance: .
len: 13

CDR3aa: CASSLRLAGGRETQYF
CDR3nt: TGTGCCAGCAGCCTGCGACTAGCGGGAGGGCGGGAGACCCAGTACTTC
d_gene: TRBD2
v_gene: TRBV13
j_gene: TRBJ2-5
abundance: .
len: 16